The text below deals with one T cell receptor (beta chain). Antigen: not known. The data belong to a study of blood T cells in healthy people across ages. Notes on the study in general: With unsorted PBMCs, a conclusive comparison of naive versus antigen-experienced cells was not possible.

A second about 7 to 11 cycle PCR used barcoded and J-beta primers. TCRdb re-called the 5' RACE reads with MiXCR, one entry per CDR3 protein. The sample lists about 1.6 million distinct CDR3 sequences; roughly 32% were seen once. This TCR came from a woman aged 25 to 39 in good health. What was sequenced was blood.

In nucleotides, the CDR3 is TGCAGCGGAAGAGCAACTAATGAAAAACTGTTTTTT. It yields the protein CSGRATNEKLFF. The chain carries TRBV29-1 and TRBJ1-4; D uncertain. V was trimmed by 7 bases and J by 0 bases, leaving 6 bases between them. Germline V gene lookup returns CDR1 SQVTM and CDR2 ANQGSEA. CDR3 size: 12 residues.